The source of this T cell receptor beta chain is a study of shared clonotypes between healthy human individuals. Study-level background: Donors, aged 18 to 49, were two women and three men. Notes on the study in general: Non-shared clonotypes showed lower generation probabilities than clonotypes common to all four donors.

V trimming: 5 bases; J trimming: 3 bases; junction bases outside the gene matches: 1. The CDR3 runs to 15 residues. Per germline, CDR1 MDHEN and CDR2 SYDVKM. Notes on this clone: Its target is not known.

Every immunoSEQ plate was one replicate of a subset's evenly spread DNA. Repertoires were generated with immunoSEQ multiplex PCR, while TCRdb's copy carries only in-frame clones and drops some. Among some 2.3 million clones listed, more than 80% were seen once. The sequence derives from a man between 18 and 35 years old in good health. Some clones in this sample may be carry-over from other donors' samples. The chain carries TRBV28 and TRBJ2-3; TRBD2 matches at 14 bases. The sequenced material came from naive CD4+ T cells from PBMCs. Subset defined: CD45RA+ positively selected. The CDR3 spells CASSGTSGRTDTQYF. DNA of the CDR3: TGTGCCAGCAGTGGGACTAGCGGGAGAACAGATACGCAGTATTTT. Drawing the rest from reference TRBV28 and TRBJ2-3, the complete variable domain is DVKVTQSSRYLVKRTGEKVFLECVQDMDHENMFWYRQDPGLGLRLIYFSYDVKMKEKGDIPEGYSVSREKKERFSLILESASTNQTSMYLCASSGTSGRTDTQYFGPGTRLTVL.